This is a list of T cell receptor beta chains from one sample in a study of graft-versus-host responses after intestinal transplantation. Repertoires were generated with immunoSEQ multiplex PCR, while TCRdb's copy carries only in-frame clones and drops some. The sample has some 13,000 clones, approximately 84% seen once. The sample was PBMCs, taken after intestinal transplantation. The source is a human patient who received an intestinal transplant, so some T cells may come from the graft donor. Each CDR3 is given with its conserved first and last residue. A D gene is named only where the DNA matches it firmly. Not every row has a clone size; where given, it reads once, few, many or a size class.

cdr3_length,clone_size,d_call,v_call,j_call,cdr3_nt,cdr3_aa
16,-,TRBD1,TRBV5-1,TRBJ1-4,TGCGCCAGCAGCCTAAGCCGGACAGGGGTTCGTGAAAAACTGTTTTTT,CASSLSRTGVREKLFF
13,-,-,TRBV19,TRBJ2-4,TGTGCCAGTAGTCTACAGGCCCAAAACATTCAGTACTTC,CASSLQAQNIQYF
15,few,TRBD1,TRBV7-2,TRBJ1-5,TGTGCCAGCAGCCCCCGGACAGGGGACAATCAGCCCCAGCATTTT,CASSPRTGDNQPQHF
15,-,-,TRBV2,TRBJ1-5,TGTGCCAGCGGTGGCGGGGCCAATTACAATCAGCCCCAGCATTTT,CASGGGANYNQPQHF
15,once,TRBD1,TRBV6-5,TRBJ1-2,TGTGCCAGCAGGGACACCGGGACAGGGGGCGTCGGCTACACCTTC,CASRDTGTGGVGYTF
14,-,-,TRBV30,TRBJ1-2,TGTGCCTGGAGTACCCCGGGGGGGTTGTATGGCTACACCTTC,CAWSTPGGLYGYTF
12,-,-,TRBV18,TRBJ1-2,TGTGCCAGCTCAAACGGGGCCTATGGCTACACCTTC,CASSNGAYGYTF
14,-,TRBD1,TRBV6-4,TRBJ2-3,TGTGCCAGCAGTGAATTGACAGGGGCAGATACGCAGTATTTT,CASSELTGADTQYF
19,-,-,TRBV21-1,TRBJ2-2,TGTGCCAGCAGCAAAGGAAGCCCGGCGAGGGGCTCATTCCTTGGGGAGCTGTTTTTT,CASSKGSPARGSFLGELFF
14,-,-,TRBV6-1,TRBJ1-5,TGTGCCAGCAGCCCCACAGGGATCGATCAGCCCCAGCATTTT,CASSPTGIDQPQHF
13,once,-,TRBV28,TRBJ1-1,TGTGCCAGCAGTCCACCTGGGGCTTTCAGAGCTTTCTTT,CASSPPGAFRAFF
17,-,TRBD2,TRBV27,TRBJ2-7,TGTGCCAGCAGTCCCTATTTCCTCCAGCGGGAGGCCGGCGAGCAGTACTTC,CASSPYFLQREAGEQYF
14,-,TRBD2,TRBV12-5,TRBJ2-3,TGTGCTAGTGGTTTCGGCGCGGGAGCAGATACGCAGTATTTT,CASGFGAGADTQYF
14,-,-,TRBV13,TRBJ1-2,TGTGCCAGCAGCTTAGCTGGGGGGGCGCAGGGCTACACCTTC,CASSLAGGAQGYTF
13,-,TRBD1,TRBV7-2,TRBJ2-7,TGTGCCAGCAGACAAGGACAGGGTTCTGGGCAGTACTTC,CASRQGQGSGQYF
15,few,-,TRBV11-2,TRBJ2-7,TGTGCCAGCAGCTTGAGGGACACTTTTACCTACGAGCAGTACTTC,CASSLRDTFTYEQYF
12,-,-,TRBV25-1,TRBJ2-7,TGTGCCAGCAGTGAGGGACACTACGAGCAGTACTTC,CASSEGHYEQYF
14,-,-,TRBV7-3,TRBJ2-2,TGTGCCAGCAGCTTAAACCCCACAGGGGGGGAGCTGTTTTTT,CASSLNPTGGELFF
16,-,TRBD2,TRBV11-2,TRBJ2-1,TGTGCCAGCAGCTTAGGAGTAGCGGGTGTCTACAATGAGCAGTTCTTC,CASSLGVAGVYNEQFF
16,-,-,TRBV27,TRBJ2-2,TGTGCCAGCAGTTCGACTGCGACGTCGAACACCGGGGAGCTGTTTTTT,CASSSTATSNTGELFF
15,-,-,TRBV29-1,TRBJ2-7,TGCAGCGTTGAAGTCTATAGGGGCGTCTCCTACGAGCAGTACTTC,CSVEVYRGVSYEQYF
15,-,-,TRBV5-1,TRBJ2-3,TGCGCCAGCAGGGAGGGCGGGGAACTCACAGATACGCAGTATTTT,CASREGGELTDTQYF